The clone carrying this T cell receptor beta chain was detected only a few times. Its antigen is undetermined. This specimen belongs to a study of shared clonotypes between healthy human individuals. Turning to the study itself: The study used three CD4 naive, three CD4 memory, two CD8 naive and one CD8 memory plate per donor. Study-level findings and limits: The sharing of 5% to 5.5% of naive CD4 clonotypes was seen across a handful of donors.

Generated by immunoSEQ multiplex PCR, the TCRdb table keeps only in-frame clones and is missing some. The sample holds 85,000 to 100,000 clones, 68% seen once. This sequence was found in a man under 40 in good health. The specimen was memory CD8+ T cells sorted from blood. Sample subset: CD45RO+ cells pooled with CCR7-negative TemRA cells.

CDR3 in amino acids: CASSLYRDSSQETQYF. DNA of the CDR3: TGTGCCAGCAGTCTATACCGGGACAGCAGCCAAGAGACCCAGTACTTC. This chain uses TRBV28 with TRBJ2-5; 7 bases line up with TRBD1. The CDR3 contains 16 residues. Germline V lookup: CDR1 MDHEN, CDR2 SYDVKM. With 5 bases clipped from V and 1 base from J, the junction kept 10 bases outside the gene matches.